A selection of T cell receptor beta chains follows, all from one sample in a study of blood T cell repertoires in COVID-19. Sequencing used immunoSEQ multiplex PCR; TCRdb keeps in-frame clones, though not all of them. Of hundreds of thousands of clones in the sample, roughly 90% were seen once. Sequencing used PBMCs or T cells enriched from blood (not recorded which). Receptors were obtained from a man aged 60 to 69 who had recovered from COVID-19. CDR3s include the opening cysteine and the closing phenylalanine or tryptophan. Fields, in order: CDR3 protein, CDR3 DNA, clone size, D gene, J gene, V gene. A D gene is named only where the DNA matches it firmly. The size field is filled for only some rows; it gives once, few, many or a size class.

CDR3: CASSLYQGEEETQYF
DNA: TGCGCCAGCAGCTTGTATCAAGGGGAAGAAGAGACCCAGTACTTC
size: .
D: .
J: TRBJ2-5
V: TRBV5-1

CDR3: CAVHGPDYAKNIQYF
DNA: TGTGCCGTACACGGGCCGGACTACGCCAAAAACATTCAGTACTTC
size: few
D: .
J: TRBJ2-4
V: TRBV6-4

CDR3: CASTTTSSGAYNEQFF
DNA: TGTGCCAGCACCACAACCTCTAGCGGAGCCTACAATGAGCAGTTCTTC
size: .
D: TRBD2
J: TRBJ2-1
V: TRBV28

CDR3: CASSPWTETYEQYF
DNA: TGCGCCAGCAGCCCATGGACAGAAACCTACGAGCAGTACTTC
size: .
D: .
J: TRBJ2-7
V: TRBV5-1

CDR3: CASSDPGGERPYEQYF
DNA: TGCGCCAGCAGTGACCCGGGGGGGGAGCGGCCCTACGAGCAGTACTTC
size: .
D: TRBD2
J: TRBJ2-7
V: TRBV10-1

CDR3: CASSLGGTGAEKLFF
DNA: TGTGCCAGCAGTTTAGGGGGGACAGGGGCTGAAAAACTGTTTTTT
size: .
D: TRBD1
J: TRBJ1-4
V: TRBV28

CDR3: CTSSQDLFGQIYYNSPLHF
DNA: TGCACCAGCAGCCAAGATCTATTCGGACAGATTTACTATAATTCACCCCTCCACTTT
size: once
D: .
J: TRBJ1-6
V: TRBV1

CDR3: CAWAQGPGNTIYF
DNA: TGTGCCTGGGCACAGGGACCTGGAAACACCATATATTTT
size: .
D: .
J: TRBJ1-3
V: TRBV30

CDR3: CASSQEVYGYTF
DNA: TGTGCCAGCAGCCAGGAGGTCTACGGCTACACCTTC
size: .
D: .
J: TRBJ1-2
V: TRBV3-1/TRBV3-2

CDR3: CASSPGQGAPTNEKLFF
DNA: TGTGCCAGCAGCCCGGGGCAGGGGGCCCCAACTAATGAAAAACTGTTTTTT
size: .
D: TRBD1
J: TRBJ1-4
V: TRBV11-2

CDR3: CASSQSAGVRDIRMTEAFF
DNA: TGCGCCAGCAGTCAATCTGCGGGTGTAAGGGATATAAGGATGACTGAAGCTTTCTTT
size: .
D: .
J: TRBJ1-1
V: TRBV23-1

CDR3: CASSSSRTGSLAETQYF
DNA: TGTGCCAGCAGTTCATCCCGAACAGGGTCGTTGGCGGAGACCCAGTACTTC
size: .
D: .
J: TRBJ2-5
V: TRBV11-2